Below are 11 T cell receptor beta chains sequenced from a single sample in a study of cytomegalovirus exposure and HLA in healthy donors (TCRdb year 2017). Libraries were built with the immunoSEQ multiplex PCR assay. A mixture of 60 forward primers for TCR Vbeta segments and 13 reverse primers for TCR Jbeta segments was used in the multiplex PCR. As stored in TCRdb, this immuneACCESS dataset retains in-frame rearrangements with V and J assigned. A fraction of the clones does not appear; measured against another copy, unresolved V genes explain less than half of the discrepancy, and the remainder lacks a known reason. The sample table records more than 150,000 clones; around 76% of these occur just once. The ten largest make up about 1.6% of the sample. Sequencing used PBMCs. The receptors shown here come from a man aged 35 to 55 in good health and CMV-seronegative.

V usage is TRBV6-5 and J usage is TRBJ2-1; TRBD1 is a possible D gene (6 bases). This CDR3 has 13 amino acids. Trimming cost V 5 bases and J 7 bases, with 12 bases left between them. Germline values: CDR1 MNHEY, CDR2 SVGAGI. The CDR3 nucleotides are TGTGCCAGCAGTACCCTTCAGGGGAATGAGCAGTTCTTC. Translating gives CASSTLQGNEQFF.

The chain carries TRBV4-3 and TRBJ1-2, with 8 bases lining up with TRBD1. Trimming at V came to 1 base and at J to 5 bases, leaving 3 bases not matched to a gene. The CDR3 runs to 14 residues. Per the germline V gene, CDR1 is LGHNA and CDR2 is YSLEER. CDR3 in amino acids: CASSQGRGPYGYTF. CDR3 nucleotide sequence: TGCGCCAGCAGCCAAGGCAGGGGGCCATATGGCTACACCTTC.

The rearrangement uses TRBV5-1 and TRBJ2-3, with 7 bases matching TRBD2. Trimming took 7 bases from V and 1 from J; bases not matched to a gene: 15. This CDR3 spans 17 amino acids. CDR1 and CDR2 (germline): SGHRS, YFSETQ. CDR3 DNA sequence: TGCGCCAGCGGGGTAGCGGGCCGACTCCGGGGCACAGATACGCAGTATTTT. The encoded protein is CASGVAGRLRGTDTQYF.

Notes on this clone: Germline is not matched at one junction end, which may reflect a read error. The genes are TRBV15 and TRBJ2-7; D gene uncertain. Germline values: CDR1 LNHNV, CDR2 YYDKDF (reference sequence). This CDR3 spans 14 amino acids. Written as DNA, the CDR3 is TGTGCCATCAGCAGACTCGTAAGCCCTAACGAGCAGTACTTC. This encodes CAISRLVSPNEQYF.

This chain uses TRBV28 with TRBJ1-5; D is perhaps TRBD1 (6 bases). CDR1 and CDR2 (germline): MDHEN, SYDVKM. This CDR3 is 14 amino acids long. V dropped 5 bases and J dropped 1 base, with 9 bases sitting between them. The CDR3 spells CASSRGGSNQPQHF. CDR3 coding DNA: TGTGCCAGCAGTCGAGGGGGAAGCAATCAGCCCCAGCATTTT.

This chain links TRBV7-2 with TRBJ2-5; no firm D call. The J call could be wrong; TRBJ2-7 is a better fit for the DNA end. The CDR3 is 12 amino acids. Germline CDR1 is SGHTA and CDR2 is FQGNSA. This CDR3 is CASSLVLHEQYF. The CDR3 DNA is TGTGCCAGCAGCTTAGTACTTCACGAGCAGTACTTC.

J is TRBJ1-2 and V is TRBV28; D is unresolved. The CDR3 contains 15 residues. V was pared by 2 bases and J by 1 base, with 11 bases between. Germline CDR1 and CDR2: MDHEN and SYDVKM. The CDR3 bases are TGTGCCAGCAGTTTAATCCCCCCGGTTAACTATGGCTACACCTTC. Its translation is CASSLIPPVNYGYTF.

In this sample, this clone turned up once. The chain links TRBV5-1 to TRBJ2-7, with TRBD1 as a possible D gene (6 bases). Between the trimmed V and J ends, which lost 7 bases and 2 bases, there was a span of 13 bases. The CDR3 totals 13 residues. The germline gives CDR1 SGHRS, CDR2 YFSETQ. DNA for the CDR3: TGCGCCAGCGCAGGGGTTGGCGCCTACGAGCAGTACTTC. It is translated as CASAGVGAYEQYF.

This clone appeared a single time. Other DNA sequences of this sample code for an identical CDR3. The CDR3 nucleotides read TGTGCCTGGAGTGAACAGACGAACACTGAAGCTTTCTTT. Translated: CAWSEQTNTEAFF. The genes are TRBV30 and TRBJ1-1; no clear D. The CDR3 is made up of 13 amino acids. Trimming cost V 1 base and J 1 base, with 7 bases left between them. Looked up from germline, CDR1 is GTSNPN and CDR2 is SVGIG (reference sequence).

V and J are TRBV2 and TRBJ1-1, with D possibly TRBD1 on 5 matching bases. The CDR3 runs 14 residues. V shed 6 bases and J shed 1 base, with 12 bases lying between them. CDR1 is SNHLY and CDR2 is FYNNEI in the germline V gene. CDR3 residues: CASRRQLTNTEAFF. CDR3 DNA sequence: TGTGCCAGCAGGAGACAGCTAACGAACACTGAAGCTTTCTTT. Together with reference TRBV2 and TRBJ1-1, the CDR3 gives the full variable domain: EPEVTQTPSHQVTQMGQEVILRCVPISNHLYFYWYRQILGQKVEFLVSFYNNEISEKSEIFDDQFSVERPDGSNFTLKIRSTKLEDSAMYFCASRRQLTNTEAFFGQGTRLTVV.

The V gene is TRBV27, the J gene TRBJ2-4; TRBD2 matches at 7 bases. In germline, CDR1 is MNHEY, CDR2 SMNVEV (reference sequence). Unmatched junction bases numbered 11, after V lost 8 bases and J lost 1 base. The CDR3 totals 16 residues. DNA for the CDR3: TGTGCCAGCGGACCATGGGGAGGGTCGGCCAAAAACATTCAGTACTTC. Its translation is CASGPWGGSAKNIQYF.